Below, 8 T cell receptor beta chains from the same sample are listed, as sequenced in a study of OX40 agonist ivuxolimab in advanced cancers. TCRdb's copy holds only in-frame clones and misses some; the assay was immunoSEQ multiplex PCR. The sample shows 70,000 to 90,000 clones, just under 85% of them seen only once. The specimen was CD4+ or CD8+ T cells sorted from blood, collected in a trial of the OX40 agonist ivuxolimab. All receptors derive from an adult with an advanced solid tumor such as melanoma, head and neck, liver or kidney cancer.

The chain links TRBV9 to TRBJ2-1, with D hard to call. Trimming pared 3 bases from V and 7 bases from J, leaving 8 bases between. This CDR3 comprises 12 residues. CDR1 and CDR2 (germline): SGDLS, YYNGEE. CDR3 sequence: CASSALTNEQFF. The CDR3 DNA sequence: TGTGCCAGCAGCGCCCTTACAAATGAGCAGTTCTTC.

The chain is built from TRBV28 and TRBJ1-5; 7 bases map to TRBD1. CDR1 is MDHEN and CDR2 is SYDVKM in the germline V gene. The CDR3 is 14 amino acids. J gave up 3 bases and V 5 bases, and 4 bases lay outside the gene matches. The CDR3 DNA reads as TGTGCCAGCAGTCTAGGACAGGTCAATCAGCCCCAGCATTTT. The encoded protein is CASSLGQVNQPQHF.

This clone was counted once. The rearrangement links TRBV5-1 to TRBJ2-1; TRBD1 matches 9 bases. Germline CDR1 is SGHRS and CDR2 is YFSETQ. V lost 3 bases and J lost 4; bases outside the gene matches: 5. The CDR3 is 15 amino acids. The CDR3 DNA reads as TGCGCCAGCAGCTATGGGGACAGGGTTTACAATGAGCAGTTCTTC. Amino acid sequence: CASSYGDRVYNEQFF.

V gene TRBV4-2 combines with J gene TRBJ2-3; TRBD2 matches at 7 bases. The CDR3 loop spans 17 amino acids. After removal of 0 bases from V and 4 bases from J, the junction contained 10 bases not matched to a gene. The germline V gene encodes CDR1 LGHNA and CDR2 YNFKEQ. CDR3 sequence reads: CASSQEGGGRSADTQYF. CDR3 in DNA: TGTGCCAGCAGCCAAGAAGGTGGCGGGAGATCTGCAGATACGCAGTATTTT.

V and J are TRBV6-1 and TRBJ2-7, with 7 bases identical to TRBD2. The CDR3 is 13 amino acids. In germline, CDR1 is MNHNS, CDR2 SASEGT. J gave up 2 bases and V 2 bases, and 0 bases lay outside the gene matches. The CDR3 here is CASSESGTYEQYF. CDR3 nucleotides: TGTGCCAGCAGTGAAAGCGGGACCTACGAGCAGTACTTC.

V usage is TRBV7-8 and J usage is TRBJ1-2, with TRBD1 matching 7 bases. The CDR3 runs to 14 residues. CDR1 and CDR2 (germline): SGHVS, FQNEAQ. Trimming at V came to 1 base and at J to 4 bases, leaving 3 bases not matched to a gene. DNA of the CDR3: TGTGCCAGCAGCTTAGAGGGACAGCCCTATGGCTACACCTTC. It specifies CASSLEGQPYGYTF. Drawing the rest from reference TRBV7-8 and TRBJ1-2, the complete variable domain is GAGVSQSPRYKVAKRGQDVALRCDPISGHVSLFWYQQALGQGPEFLTYFQNEAQLDKSGLPSDRFFAERPEGSVSTLKIQRTQQEDSAVYLCASSLEGQPYGYTFGSGTRLTVV.

V usage is TRBV5-8 and J usage is TRBJ1-4, with TRBD1 identical over 11 bases. There are 16 residues in the CDR3. The V gene end was trimmed by 4 bases and the J gene end by 6 bases; junction bases not matched to a gene: 8. Looked up from germline, CDR1 is SGHTS and CDR2 is YDEGEE. CDR3 in DNA: TGTGCCAGCAGCGCCGGGACAGGGGGTTATTATGAAAAACTGTTTTTT. The encoded protein is CASSAGTGGYYEKLFF.

This sequence joins TRBV18 and TRBJ2-1, with 12 bases lining up with TRBD2. Germline lookup yields CDR1 KGHSH and CDR2 LQKENI. The CDR3 loop spans 18 amino acids. The V and J ends lost 5 bases and 3 bases, in that order; junction bases with no gene match: 11. This chain's CDR3 is CASSSTSGSPGSYNEQFF. In DNA form, the CDR3 reads TGTGCCAGCTCATCGACTAGCGGGAGCCCGGGAAGCTACAATGAGCAGTTCTTC.